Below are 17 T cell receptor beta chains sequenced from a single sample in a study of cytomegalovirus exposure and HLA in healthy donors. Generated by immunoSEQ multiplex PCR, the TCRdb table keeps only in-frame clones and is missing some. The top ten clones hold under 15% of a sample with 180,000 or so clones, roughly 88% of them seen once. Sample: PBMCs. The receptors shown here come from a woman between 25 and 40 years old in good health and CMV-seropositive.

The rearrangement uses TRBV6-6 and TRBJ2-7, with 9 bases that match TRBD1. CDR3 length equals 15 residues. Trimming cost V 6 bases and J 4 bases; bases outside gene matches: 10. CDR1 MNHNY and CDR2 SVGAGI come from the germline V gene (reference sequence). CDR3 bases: TGTGCCAGCAGAGGGAGGGGACAGGGATCGTACGAGCAGTACTTC. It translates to CASRGRGQGSYEQYF.

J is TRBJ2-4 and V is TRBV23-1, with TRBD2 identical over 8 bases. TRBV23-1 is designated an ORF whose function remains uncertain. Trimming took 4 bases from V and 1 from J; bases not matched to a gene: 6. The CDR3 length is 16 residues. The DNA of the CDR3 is TGCGCCAGCAGTCTAGCAGCGGGAGTCGCCAAAAACATTCAGTACTTC. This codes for CASSLAAGVAKNIQYF.

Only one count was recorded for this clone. The CDR3 sequence: CASSLAAGVSNEQFF. The CDR3 nucleotides read TGTGCCAGCAGCTTGGCTGCAGGGGTTAGCAATGAGCAGTTCTTC. The V gene is TRBV5-4, the J gene TRBJ2-1, with a tentative D call TRBD1 (6 bases). Per the germline V gene, CDR1 is SGHNT and CDR2 is YYREEE (reference sequence). Trimming cost V 0 bases and J 6 bases, with 13 bases left between them. The CDR3 extends over 15 amino acids.

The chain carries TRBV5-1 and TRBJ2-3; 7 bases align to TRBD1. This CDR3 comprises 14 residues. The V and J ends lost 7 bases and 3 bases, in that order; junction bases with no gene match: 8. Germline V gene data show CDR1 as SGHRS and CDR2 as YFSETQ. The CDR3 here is CASRPGGWTDTQYF. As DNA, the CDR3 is TGCGCCAGCCGCCCAGGGGGTTGGACAGATACGCAGTATTTT.

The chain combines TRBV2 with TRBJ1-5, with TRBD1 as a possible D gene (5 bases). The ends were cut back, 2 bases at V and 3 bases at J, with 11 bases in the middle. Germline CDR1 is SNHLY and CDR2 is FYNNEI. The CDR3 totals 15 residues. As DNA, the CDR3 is TGTGCCAGCAGTGAACTTGGGGCCGACAATCAGCCCCAGCATTTT. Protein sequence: CASSELGADNQPQHF.

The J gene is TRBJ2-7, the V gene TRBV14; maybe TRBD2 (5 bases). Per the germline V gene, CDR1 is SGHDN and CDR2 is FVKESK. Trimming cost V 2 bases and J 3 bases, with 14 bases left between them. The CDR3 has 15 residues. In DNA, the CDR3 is TGTGCCAGCAGCCAACTTCGGGGAGTGCTCTACGAGCAGTACTTC. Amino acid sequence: CASSQLRGVLYEQYF.

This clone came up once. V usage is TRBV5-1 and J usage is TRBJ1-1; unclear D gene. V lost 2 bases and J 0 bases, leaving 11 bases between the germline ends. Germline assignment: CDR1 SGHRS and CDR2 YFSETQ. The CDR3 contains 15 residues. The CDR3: CASSFGSRLNTEAFF. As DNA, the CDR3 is TGCGCCAGCAGCTTTGGGAGTCGCTTGAACACTGAAGCTTTCTTT.

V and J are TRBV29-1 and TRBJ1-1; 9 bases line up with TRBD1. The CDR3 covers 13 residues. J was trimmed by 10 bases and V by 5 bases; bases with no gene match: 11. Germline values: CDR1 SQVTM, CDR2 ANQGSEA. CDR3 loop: CSVTQGATVRAFF. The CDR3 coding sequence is TGCAGCGTTACACAGGGGGCGACCGTAAGAGCTTTCTTT.

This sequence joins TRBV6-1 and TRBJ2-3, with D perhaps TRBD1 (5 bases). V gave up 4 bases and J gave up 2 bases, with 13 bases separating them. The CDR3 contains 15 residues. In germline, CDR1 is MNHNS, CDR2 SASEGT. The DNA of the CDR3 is TGTGCCAGCAGTGTGGGGCGACAGACCACAGATACGCAGTATTTT. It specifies CASSVGRQTTDTQYF.

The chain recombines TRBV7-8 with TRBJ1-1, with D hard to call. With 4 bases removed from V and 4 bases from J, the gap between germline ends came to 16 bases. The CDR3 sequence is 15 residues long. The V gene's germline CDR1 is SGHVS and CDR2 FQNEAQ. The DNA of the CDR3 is TGTGCCAGCAGCTCTGAAAGACTGATGTTCACTGAAGCTTTCTTT. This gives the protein CASSSERLMFTEAFF.

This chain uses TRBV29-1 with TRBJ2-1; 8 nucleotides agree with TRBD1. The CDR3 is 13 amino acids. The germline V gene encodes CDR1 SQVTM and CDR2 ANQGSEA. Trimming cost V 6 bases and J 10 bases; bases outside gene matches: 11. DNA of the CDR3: TGCAGCGTCAAAAAATCAGGGGGCCCCGAGCAGTTCTTC. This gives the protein CSVKKSGGPEQFF.

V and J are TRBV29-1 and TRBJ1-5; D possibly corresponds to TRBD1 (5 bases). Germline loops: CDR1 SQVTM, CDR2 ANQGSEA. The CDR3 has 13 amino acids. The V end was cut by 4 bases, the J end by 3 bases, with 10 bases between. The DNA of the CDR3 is TGCAGCGTTGCCGGGGGTTTCAATCAGCCCCAGCATTTT. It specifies CSVAGGFNQPQHF.

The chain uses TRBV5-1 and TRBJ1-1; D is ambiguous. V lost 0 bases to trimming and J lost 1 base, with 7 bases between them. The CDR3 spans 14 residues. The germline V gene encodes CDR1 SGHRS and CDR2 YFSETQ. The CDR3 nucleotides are TGCGCCAGCAGCTTGGAAACTAGGAACACTGAAGCTTTCTTT. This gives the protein CASSLETRNTEAFF.

The CDR3 sequence is CASSRAWGGGGYTF. The CDR3 nucleotides are TGTGCCAGCAGCCGGGCGTGGGGCGGCGGCGGCTACACCTTC. This rearrangement joins TRBV13 to TRBJ1-2; weak D call: TRBD1 (5 bases). CDR1 is PRHDT, CDR2 FYEKMQ, per germline (reference sequence). This CDR3 region has 14 residues. V dropped 5 bases and J dropped 8 bases, with 18 bases sitting between them.

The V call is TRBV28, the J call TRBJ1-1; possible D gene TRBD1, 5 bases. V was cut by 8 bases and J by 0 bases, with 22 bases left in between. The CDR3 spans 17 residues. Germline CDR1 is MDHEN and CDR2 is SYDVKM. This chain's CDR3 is CASSRVPGRGMNTEAFF. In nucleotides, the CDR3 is TGTGCCAGCTCTCGGGTCCCGGGACGGGGGATGAACACTGAAGCTTTCTTT.

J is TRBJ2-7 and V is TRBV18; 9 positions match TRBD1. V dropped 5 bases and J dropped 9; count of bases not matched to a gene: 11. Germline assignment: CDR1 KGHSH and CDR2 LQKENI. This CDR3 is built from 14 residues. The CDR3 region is CASSAGTGRVGQYF. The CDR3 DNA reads TGTGCCAGCTCAGCCGGGACAGGGAGGGTCGGGCAGTACTTC.

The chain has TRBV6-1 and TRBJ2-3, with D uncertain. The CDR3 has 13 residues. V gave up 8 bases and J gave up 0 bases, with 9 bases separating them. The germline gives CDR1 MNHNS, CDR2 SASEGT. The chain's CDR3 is CASRRTSTDTQYF. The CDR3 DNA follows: TGTGCCAGCCGCAGAACCAGCACAGATACGCAGTATTTT.